Presented here are 4 T cell receptor delta chains from one specimen sequenced in a study of gamma-delta T cells after stem cell transplantation. TCRdb reprocessed the RT-PCR reads using CATT. The data show about 1,300 delta-chain clones, over 2.5% seen once. Sequencing used gamma-delta T cells. These receptors were taken from a human donor. It is not recorded whose cells these are; they may come from a transplant donor.

A remark on this clone: This sample includes further DNA sequences coding for the same CDR3. The gene calls are TRDV2 and TRDJ1, with TRDD3 matching 8 bases. V was pared by 0 bases and J by 0 bases, with 2 bases of the junction left unmatched. CDR3 length: 15 amino acids. Germline V gives CDR1 GEAIGNYY, CDR2 EKD. CDR3 sequence (DNA): TGTGCCTGTGACACCGTACTGGGGGACACCGATAAACTCATCTTT. This codes for CACDTVLGDTDKLIF.

In this sample, this clone turned up a few times. TCRdb shows a much larger clone's protein in place of this DNA's translation, and the two differ at residue 12, likely through a read error; the protein shown is translated from the DNA. The chain couples TRDV2 to TRDJ1, with 10 bases identical to TRDD3. Germline V gene lookup returns CDR1 GEAIGNYY and CDR2 EKD. The CDR3 length is 18 residues. The J segment lost 1 base and the V segment lost 2 bases, leaving 12 bases of the junction unmatched. CDR3 bases: TGTGCCTGTGACAACCTAAACCTGGGGGATAGTTTCACCGATAAACTCATCTTT. Its translation is CACDNLNLGDSFTDKLIF.

Concerning this clone: A far more abundant clone sits one base away, making this likely a read error. Other DNA sequences within the sample encode an identical CDR3. The chain links TRDV2 to TRDJ1, with TRDD3 matching over 10 bases. From germline, CDR1 is GEAIGNYY and CDR2 EKD. This CDR3 contains 21 residues. CDR3 nucleotide sequence: TGCGCCTGTGACACGGTCCCCCCCACTTTCACTGGGGGATCCGACACCGATAAACTCATCTTT. Translating gives CACDTVPPTFTGGSDTDKLIF.

A few counts support this clone. The amino acid sequence in TCRdb belongs to a much larger clone and departs from this DNA's translation at residue 14, likely a sequencing read error; the sequence shown is translated from the DNA. V gene TRDV2 combines with J gene TRDJ1, with TRDD2 matching over 9 bases. CDR1 and CDR2 from the germline V gene are GEAIGNYY and EKD. V lost 3 bases, J lost 3 bases, and 19 bases stayed unmatched. There are 19 residues in the CDR3. This CDR3 is CACDDLPTVLGPNADKLIF. The CDR3 nucleotides are TGTGCCTGTGACGACCTTCCTACCGTCTTGGGCCCTAACGCCGATAAACTCATCTTT.